The 6 T cell receptor beta chains below all came from one sample that was sequenced in a study of cytomegalovirus exposure and HLA in healthy donors. PCR involved 60 Vbeta and 13 Jbeta primers. Here immunoSEQ multiplex PCR was the method, and the copy in TCRdb shows in-frame clones only, minus some. Among some 86,000 clones listed, about 67% were seen once. The material sequenced was PBMCs. Every receptor here comes from a man younger than 45 in good health and CMV-seronegative.

The rearrangement uses TRBV18 and TRBJ1-2; D unresolved. Germline CDR1 KGHSH, CDR2 LQKENI. With 5 bases removed from V and 8 bases from J, the gap between germline ends came to 21 bases. The CDR3 sequence is 15 residues long. The CDR3 DNA is TGTGCCAGCTCAACCGCCGCGGCAGCCTCGGGAGGCTACACCTTC. This gives the protein CASSTAAAASGGYTF. Full variable domain (remainder filled in from reference TRBV18 and TRBJ1-2): NAGVMQNPRHLVRRRGQEARLRCSPMKGHSHVYWYRQLPEEGLKFMVYLQKENIIDESGMPKERFSAEFPKEGPSILRIQQVVRGDSAAYFCASSTAAAASGGYTFGSGTRLTVV.

The chain couples TRBV7-9 to TRBJ1-1; 8 bases align to TRBD1. CDR3 length: 13 residues. Germline assignment: CDR1 SEHNR and CDR2 FQNEAQ (reference sequence). With V trimmed by 3 bases and J by 10 bases, 7 bases remained unmatched. This CDR3 reads CASSFQQGGRAFF. The DNA for the CDR3 is TGTGCCAGCAGCTTTCAACAGGGGGGACGAGCTTTCTTT. Full variable domain (rest looked up from reference TRBV7-9 and TRBJ1-1): DTGVSQNPRHKITKRGQNVTFRCDPISEHNRLYWYRQTLGQGPEFLTYFQNEAQLEKSRLLSDRFSAERPKGSFSTLEIQRTEQGDSAMYLCASSFQQGGRAFFGQGTRLTVV.

V and J are TRBV27 and TRBJ1-1; D perhaps matches TRBD1 (5 bases). The V and J ends lost 8 bases and 1 base respectively, with 14 bases between them. Germline CDR1 reads MNHEY; CDR2 reads SMNVEV (reference sequence). The CDR3 extends over 14 amino acids. The CDR3 DNA is TGTGCCAGCCGTGACAGCCGCCCGAACACTGAAGCTTTCTTT. This encodes CASRDSRPNTEAFF.

The CDR3 bases are TGCGCCAGCAGCCTGGGACAGAGGAGTTGGTACGAGCAGTACTTC. Its protein is CASSLGQRSWYEQYF. The chain joins TRBV4-1 to TRBJ2-5; the match to TRBD1 covers 7 bases. The tail of the sequence fits TRBJ2-7 better, so the J call may be wrong. Germline V gene lookup returns CDR1 MGHRA and CDR2 YSYEKL. The CDR3 spans 15 residues.

This chain uses TRBV5-5 with TRBJ1-5; D uncertain. CDR1 is SGHKS, CDR2 YYEKEE, per germline (reference sequence). V gave up 4 bases and J gave up 6 bases, with 17 bases separating them. The CDR3 runs to 15 residues. CDR3 sequence reads: CASSPRELDSQPQHF. DNA of the CDR3: TGTGCCAGCAGCCCGAGGGAGTTAGATAGTCAGCCCCAGCATTTT. The whole variable domain, filled in from reference TRBV5-5 and TRBJ1-5, reads DAGVTQSPTHLIKTRGQQVTLRCSPISGHKSVSWYQQVLGQGPQFIFQYYEKEERGRGNFPDRFSARQFPNYSSELNVNALLLGDSALYLCASSPRELDSQPQHFGDGTRLSIL.

This clone appeared a few times. V gene TRBV6-5 combines with J gene TRBJ2-2; possibly TRBD2 for D (5 bases). The germline CDR1 and CDR2 sequences are MNHEY and SVGAGI. The CDR3 is 15 amino acids. Trimming removed 4 bases from V and 2 bases from J, with 11 bases in between. This CDR3 reads CASSSFGINTGELFF. DNA for the CDR3: TGTGCCAGCAGTTCTTTCGGGATTAACACCGGGGAGCTGTTTTTT.